The sequence of this TCR beta chain was determined in a study of T cells expressing NK-cell markers. The study's findings and limits: Where several donors were concerned, these clonotypes also led the CD3+CD56-NKG2C+ fraction. The study left the HCMV specificity of expanded NKG2C+ T cell clones unresolved.

The CDR3 runs to 16 residues. Germline CDR1 and CDR2: SGHNT and YYREEE (reference sequence). Worth noting for this clonotype: Its matching antigen is unknown.

TCRdb reprocessed the 5' RACE reads and stores each CDR3 protein as one record, lacking DNA. This specimen shows hundreds of thousands of distinct CDR3 sequences; the ten leading clones hold 7.3%. This TCR was recovered from a woman between 18 and 70 years old in good health. The sequenced sample was blood T cells: a sorted CD56 or NKG2C T cell subset, CD4+ or CD8+ T cells, or bulk PBMC T cells (not recorded which). The chain has TRBV5-4 and TRBJ1-2; TCRdb gives TRBD1 as the D gene, but with no DNA this cannot be confirmed. CDR3 protein: CASSPPSEGKIYGYTF.